A single TCR beta chain is shown here with its context. This record belongs to a study of blood T cell repertoires in COVID-19. For the study at large: Donors in the United States, Italy and Spain gave samples during acute or convalescent COVID-19.

CDR3 length equals 14 residues. Germline assignment: CDR1 SGHAT and CDR2 FQNNGV. V trimming: 6 bases; J trimming: 6 bases; junction bases outside the gene matches: 7. Each exposed participant met a COVID-19 case in the 2 weeks preceding study entry. TCRdb's copy holds only in-frame clones and misses some; the assay was immunoSEQ multiplex PCR. The sample contains more than 300,000 clones, 90% of which appear only once. The V call is TRBV11-2, the J call TRBJ2-7, with 11 bases fitting TRBD2. The TCR sequence derives from a woman aged 25 to 39 who had been exposed to COVID-19. Sequences were obtained from PBMCs or T cells enriched from blood (not recorded which). CDR3 amino acids: CASRALAGDFEQYF. CDR3 nucleotide sequence: TGTGCCAGCAGGGCACTAGCGGGGGATTTCGAGCAGTACTTC.